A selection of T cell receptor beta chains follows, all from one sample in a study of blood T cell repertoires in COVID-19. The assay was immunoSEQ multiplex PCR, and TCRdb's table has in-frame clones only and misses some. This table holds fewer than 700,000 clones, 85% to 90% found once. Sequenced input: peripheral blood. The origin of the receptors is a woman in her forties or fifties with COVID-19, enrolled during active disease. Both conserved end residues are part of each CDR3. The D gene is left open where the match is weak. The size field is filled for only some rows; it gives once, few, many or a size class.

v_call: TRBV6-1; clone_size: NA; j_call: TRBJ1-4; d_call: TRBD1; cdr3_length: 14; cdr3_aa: CASSEDGTGVKLFF; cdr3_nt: TGTGCCAGCAGTGAAGACGGGACAGGGGTAAAACTGTTTTTT
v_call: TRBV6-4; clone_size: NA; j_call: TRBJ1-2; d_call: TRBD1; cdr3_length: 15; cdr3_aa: CASSASDRAFNGYTF; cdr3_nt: TGTGCCAGCAGTGCCTCGGACAGGGCTTTCAATGGCTACACCTTC
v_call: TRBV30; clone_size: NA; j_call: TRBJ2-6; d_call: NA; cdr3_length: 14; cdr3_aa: CACDPSAGANVLTF; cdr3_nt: TGTGCCTGCGACCCTAGCGCTGGGGCCAACGTCCTGACTTTC
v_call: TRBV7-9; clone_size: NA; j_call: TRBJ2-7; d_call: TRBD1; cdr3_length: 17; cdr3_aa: CASSLITGTGSSYEQYF; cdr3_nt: TGTGCCAGCAGCCTCATCACCGGGACAGGGAGCTCCTACGAGCAGTACTTC
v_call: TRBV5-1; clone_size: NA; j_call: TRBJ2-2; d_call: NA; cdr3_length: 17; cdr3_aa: CASSSPRADYATGELFF; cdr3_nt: TGCGCCAGCAGCTCGCCCCGGGCAGACTATGCCACCGGGGAGCTGTTTTTT
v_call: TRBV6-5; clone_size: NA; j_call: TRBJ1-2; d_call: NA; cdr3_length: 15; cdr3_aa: CASSIDPDRLYGYTF; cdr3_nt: TGTGCCAGCAGTATAGACCCGGATCGACTCTATGGCTACACCTTC
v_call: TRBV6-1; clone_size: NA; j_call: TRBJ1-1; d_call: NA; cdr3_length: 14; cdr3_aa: CASSERGGDTEAFF; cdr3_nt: TGTGCCAGCAGTGAACGAGGAGGCGACACTGAAGCTTTCTTT
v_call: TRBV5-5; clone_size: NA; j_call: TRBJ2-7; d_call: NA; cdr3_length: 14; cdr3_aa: CASSPGLSRYEQYF; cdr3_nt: TGTGCCAGCAGCCCTGGCCTTAGCCGCTACGAGCAGTACTTC
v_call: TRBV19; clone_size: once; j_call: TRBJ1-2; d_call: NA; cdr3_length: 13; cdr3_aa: CASSIEQNYGYTF; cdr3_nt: TGTGCCAGTAGTATAGAACAGAACTATGGCTACACCTTC
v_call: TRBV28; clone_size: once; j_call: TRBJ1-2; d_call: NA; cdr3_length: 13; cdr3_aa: CASSFGPNYGYTF; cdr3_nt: TGTGCCAGCAGTTTTGGGCCTAACTATGGCTACACCTTC
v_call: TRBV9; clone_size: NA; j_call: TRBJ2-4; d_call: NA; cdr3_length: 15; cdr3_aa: CASSLEMQGVNIQYF; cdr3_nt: TGTGCCAGCAGCCTCGAGATGCAGGGTGTAAACATTCAGTACTTC